Presented here are 9 T cell receptor beta chains from one specimen sequenced in a study of shared clonotypes between healthy human individuals. The table came from immunoSEQ multiplex PCR; TCRdb's copy has only in-frame clones and leaves some out. The table includes a few hundred thousand clones, roughly 87% detected once. Specimen: memory CD8+ T cells sorted from blood. The subset here: CD45RO+ cells pooled with CCR7-negative TemRA cells. The receptor source for this set is a young man in good health.

The chain links TRBV27 to TRBJ1-1; D gene uncertain. This CDR3 spans 14 amino acids. Trimming took off 6 bases at V and 4 bases at J, with 15 bases between the two ends. The germline V gene encodes CDR1 MNHEY and CDR2 SMNVEV (reference sequence). The CDR3 loop reads CASSLNAGSTEAFF. As DNA, the CDR3 is TGTGCCAGCAGCCTAAATGCGGGGAGCACTGAAGCTTTCTTT.

The chain employs TRBV30 and TRBJ1-1; D perhaps matches TRBD1 (5 bases). Trimming cost V 3 bases and J 2 bases, with 19 bases left between them. Per germline, CDR1 GTSNPN and CDR2 SVGIG (reference sequence). This CDR3 is built from 16 residues. This CDR3 is CAWRGWGGPTNTEAFF. Here the CDR3 DNA reads TGTGCCTGGAGGGGGTGGGGCGGACCGACTAACACTGAAGCTTTCTTT. The whole variable domain, remainder taken from reference TRBV30 and TRBJ1-1, is SQTIHQWPATLVQPVGSPLSLECTVEGTSNPNLYWYRQAAGRGLQLLFYSVGIGQISSEVPQNLSASRPQDRQFILSSKKLLLSDSGFYLCAWRGWGGPTNTEAFFGQGTRLTVV.

This chain uses TRBV9 with TRBJ2-7; 8 nucleotides match TRBD2. This CDR3 comprises 16 residues. The V gene end was trimmed by 0 bases and the J gene end by 5 bases; junction bases not matched to a gene: 10. The germline gives CDR1 SGDLS, CDR2 YYNGEE. The CDR3 here is CASSVASGSFSHEQYF. In DNA form, the CDR3 reads TGTGCCAGCAGCGTAGCGAGCGGGAGTTTCTCGCACGAGCAGTACTTC.

The V gene is TRBV4-3, the J gene TRBJ2-2, with TRBD2 matching 7 bases. The V and J ends lost 2 bases and 3 bases, in that order; junction bases with no gene match: 9. Germline V CDR1 and CDR2: LGHNA, YSLEER. The length of the CDR3 is 17 residues. CDR3 in amino acids: CASSQLWTRSDTGELFF. The CDR3 coding sequence is TGCGCCAGCAGCCAATTATGGACTAGGTCCGACACCGGGGAGCTGTTTTTT.

This chain connects TRBV7-9 to TRBJ2-4; D tentatively fits TRBD1 or TRBD2 (5 bases each). Deletions cut 5 bases from V and 0 bases from J, with 8 bases between. CDR3 length equals 14 residues. Germline V lookup: CDR1 SEHNR, CDR2 FQNEAQ (reference sequence). The CDR3 coding sequence is TGTGCCAGCAGCATCGGGACAGCCAAAAACATTCAGTACTTC. Amino acids: CASSIGTAKNIQYF.

J is TRBJ1-1 and V is TRBV28, with 8 bases aligning to TRBD1. Looked up from germline, CDR1 is MDHEN and CDR2 is SYDVKM. CDR3 length: 13 residues. J gave up 4 bases and V 2 bases, and 0 bases lay outside the gene matches. CDR3 bases: TGTGCCAGCAGTTTAACAGGGGGCACTGAAGCTTTCTTT. Translated, it gives CASSLTGGTEAFF.

The gene calls are TRBV5-1 and TRBJ1-5; no reliable D call. Germline lookup yields CDR1 SGHRS and CDR2 YFSETQ. V lost 0 bases and J 2 bases, leaving 18 bases between the germline ends. The CDR3 is 18 residues long. DNA of the CDR3: TGCGCCAGCAGCTTGGGCGATCTGATCCGGGCTGGCAATCAGCCCCAGCATTTT. This translates into CASSLGDLIRAGNQPQHF.

This clone was detected only a few times. The genes are TRBV6-5 and TRBJ2-7; TRBD2 matches at 9 bases. The CDR3 runs to 15 residues. Trimming cost V 6 bases and J 3 bases; bases outside gene matches: 9. Per the germline V gene, CDR1 is MNHEY and CDR2 is SVGAGI. The CDR3 region is CASSSEASGIYEQYF. The DNA for the CDR3 is TGTGCCAGCAGCTCCGAGGCTAGCGGGATCTACGAGCAGTACTTC.

DNA for the CDR3: TGTGCCAGCAGCTTAGACAGGGCCTATAATTCACCCCTCCACTTT. It encodes CASSLDRAYNSPLHF. The rearrangement uses TRBV7-9 and TRBJ1-6; a possible D gene is TRBD1 (6 bases). In germline, CDR1 is SEHNR, CDR2 FQNEAQ (reference sequence). V dropped 1 base and J dropped 2 bases, with 6 bases sitting between them. The CDR3 runs 15 residues.